Below, 25 T cell receptor beta chains from the same sample are listed, as sequenced in a study of blood T cell repertoires in COVID-19. Profiled with immunoSEQ multiplex PCR; TCRdb holds only in-frame clones, not every one. The table lists fewer than 350,000 clones, 80% to 90% of them singletons. The sequenced material came from peripheral blood. The source of these receptors is a woman between 25 and 40 years old with COVID-19, enrolled during active disease.

The chain combines TRBV12-3 or TRBV12-4 with TRBJ2-1; unclear D gene. Trimming pared 4 bases from V and 5 bases from J, leaving 9 bases between. The CDR3 totals 13 residues. The CDR3, as DNA: TGTGCCAGCAGTTGGAGCTATAACAATGAGCAGTTCTTC. This encodes CASSWSYNNEQFF.

This clone showed up just once. The rearrangement joins TRBV6-6 to TRBJ1-6; no firm D call. Trimming pared 6 bases from V and 0 bases from J, leaving 6 bases between. Germline V gene data show CDR1 as MNHNY and CDR2 as SVGAGI (reference sequence). This CDR3 spans 14 amino acids. Here the CDR3 DNA reads TGTGCCAGCAGAGAGAGCTCCTATAATTCACCCCTCCACTTT. Residues: CASRESSYNSPLHF.

This chain uses TRBV2 with TRBJ1-2, with D perhaps matching TRBD1 (6 bases). CDR3 size: 14 residues. Germline values: CDR1 SNHLY, CDR2 FYNNEI. Between the trimmed V and J ends, which lost 4 bases and 4 bases, there was a span of 13 bases. CDR3: CASSGTSDSYGYTF. The CDR3 DNA follows: TGTGCCAGCAGTGGAACCTCGGACAGCTATGGCTACACCTTC.

The chain combines TRBV27 with TRBJ1-5; D perhaps matches TRBD1 (5 bases). CDR1 is MNHEY, CDR2 SMNVEV, per germline (reference sequence). The germline V and J ends were trimmed by 4 bases and 1 base, with 11 bases remaining between them. This CDR3 is built from 15 residues. The chain's CDR3 is CASSSSRVSNQPQHF. CDR3 in DNA: TGTGCCAGCAGTTCGAGCAGGGTCAGCAATCAGCCCCAGCATTTT.

This rearrangement joins TRBV27 to TRBJ1-1, with a possible D match to TRBD1 (6 bases). The CDR3 covers 17 residues. From germline, CDR1 is MNHEY and CDR2 SMNVEV (reference sequence). Trimming left V 6 bases short and J 0 bases short, with 20 bases between. The CDR3 sequence is CASSPHPIQGLNTEAFF. The CDR3 region has the DNA TGTGCCAGCAGCCCACACCCGATACAGGGATTGAACACTGAAGCTTTCTTT.

This clone was picked up a small number of times. V is TRBV18 and J is TRBJ1-2, with 8 bases aligning to TRBD1. Trimming cost V 3 bases and J 8 bases; bases outside gene matches: 8. Germline V gene data show CDR1 as KGHSH and CDR2 as LQKENI. The CDR3 is made up of 14 amino acids. The CDR3 region is CASSPRQGMHGYTF. CDR3 sequence (DNA): TGTGCCAGCTCACCGCGACAGGGGATGCACGGCTACACCTTC.

V usage is TRBV3-1 (or the pseudogene TRBV3-2) and J usage is TRBJ2-5; 10 bases match TRBD2. The V and J ends lost 8 bases and 2 bases, in that order; junction bases with no gene match: 5. The CDR3 spans 14 residues. CDR1 and CDR2 (germline): LGHDT, YNNKEL (reference sequence). In DNA form, the CDR3 reads TGTGCCAGCTTGCGAGCGGGGGGGCAAGAGACCCAGTACTTC. Encoded protein: CASLRAGGQETQYF.

The chain employs TRBV5-1 and TRBJ1-1; 9 bases fit TRBD1. CDR1 and CDR2 from the germline V gene are SGHRS and YFSETQ. This CDR3 has 15 residues. V lost 1 base and J lost 4; bases outside the gene matches: 5. CDR3: CASSLSGTGTTEAFF. The CDR3 coding sequence is TGCGCCAGCAGCTTGTCCGGGACAGGGACCACTGAAGCTTTCTTT.

This sequence joins TRBV12-5 and TRBJ2-3; D is uncertain. The length of the CDR3 is 16 residues. The V end lost 1 base, the J end lost 0 bases, and 11 bases lay between the germline ends. The germline gives CDR1 LGHNT, CDR2 FRNRAP. For the CDR3, the DNA is TGTGCTAGTGGTTTGGCCGTAAATCCGAGCACAGATACGCAGTATTTT. Translation gives CASGLAVNPSTDTQYF.

The chain combines TRBV3-1 (or the pseudogene TRBV3-2) with TRBJ1-6; D may be TRBD1 (5 bases). The CDR3 extends over 14 amino acids. Germline V gene lookup returns CDR1 LGHDT and CDR2 YNNKEL (reference sequence). V was shortened by 6 bases and J by 18 bases, with 24 bases between the two germline ends. The CDR3, as DNA: TGTGCCAGCAGTCCGAATGGCAGGGCCAGAGATCCCCACTTT. It is translated as CASSPNGRARDPHF.

This chain connects TRBV5-4 to TRBJ1-2; TRBD1 might be the D (6 bases). The CDR3 contains 14 residues. Germline CDR1 SGHNT, CDR2 YYREEE (reference sequence). The V gene lost 4 bases and the J gene lost 1 base, with 11 bases spanning the gap. CDR3 protein: CASSRYRDNYGYTF. The CDR3 DNA reads as TGTGCCAGCAGCCGTTACAGGGATAACTATGGCTACACCTTC.

CDR3 DNA sequence: TGTGCCAGTAGCCGACCGGGACTAGCGGAGACCCAGTACTTC. Its translation: CASSRPGLAETQYF. The rearrangement uses TRBV19 and TRBJ2-5; 10 positions match TRBD2. Per the germline V gene, CDR1 is LNHDA and CDR2 is SQIVND (reference sequence). The length of the CDR3 is 14 residues. The V and J ends lost 6 bases and 5 bases, in that order; junction bases with no gene match: 6.

This clone was seen once. The gene calls are TRBV5-4 and TRBJ2-7; D remains ambiguous. The CDR3 runs 14 residues. Germline-derived CDR1 and CDR2 are SGHNT and YYREEE (reference sequence). V was clipped by 2 bases and J by 0 bases, with 9 bases between them. The chain's CDR3 is CASSFDTLSYEQYF. CDR3 in DNA: TGTGCCAGCAGCTTCGACACCCTCTCCTACGAGCAGTACTTC.

This clone was picked up one time. The chain employs TRBV10-3 and TRBJ1-1; the D gene is possibly TRBD1 (6 bases). The CDR3 length is 15 residues. Deletions cut 2 bases from V and 6 bases from J, with 16 bases between. CDR1 is ENHRY, CDR2 SYGVKD, per germline. The CDR3 protein is CAISEPATGRAEAFF. The CDR3 DNA reads as TGTGCCATCAGTGAGCCCGCCACAGGGAGGGCTGAAGCTTTCTTT.

V and J are TRBV18 and TRBJ2-2; 8 bases fit TRBD1. Germline CDR1 is KGHSH and CDR2 is LQKENI. With V trimmed by 3 bases and J by 3 bases, 3 bases remained unmatched. This CDR3 comprises 15 residues. This CDR3 is CASSPGQVDTGELFF. CDR3 in DNA: TGTGCCAGCTCACCGGGACAGGTCGACACCGGGGAGCTGTTTTTT.

The CDR3 DNA sequence: TGCGCCAGCAGCTTTGTGGGGCGAGAGACCCAGTACTTC. This gives the protein CASSFVGRETQYF. V is TRBV5-1 and J is TRBJ2-5; D possibly corresponds to TRBD1 (5 bases). V dropped 2 bases and J dropped 4 bases, with 9 bases sitting between them. There are 13 residues in the CDR3. Germline V gene sequence: CDR1 SGHRS, CDR2 YFSETQ.

J is TRBJ2-1 and V is TRBV5-1; 10 bases are shared with TRBD2. V was clipped by 1 base and J by 0 bases; unmatched bases: 13. This CDR3 contains 20 residues. Germline loops: CDR1 SGHRS, CDR2 YFSETQ. In DNA form, the CDR3 reads TGCGCCAGCAGCTTGACCCTAAGCGGGGGGGCAGACCCCTCCTACAATGAGCAGTTCTTC. The encoded protein is CASSLTLSGGADPSYNEQFF.

This rearrangement joins TRBV6-1 to TRBJ1-2; 11 nucleotides line up with TRBD1. The CDR3 sequence is 16 residues long. Trimming cost V 1 base and J 4 bases; bases outside gene matches: 5. Germline values: CDR1 MNHNS, CDR2 SASEGT. The CDR3: CASSEGTGGLFYGYTF. For the CDR3, the DNA is TGTGCCAGCAGTGAAGGGACAGGGGGCCTATTCTATGGCTACACCTTC.

The chain combines TRBV5-4 with TRBJ1-2; 10 bases agree with TRBD1. Germline loops: CDR1 SGHNT, CDR2 YYREEE (reference sequence). CDR3 length: 14 residues. V shed 4 bases, J shed 7 bases, and the junction held 7 bases outside the gene matches. CDR3 bases: TGTGCCAGCAGCCTCGGCGGGACAGGGGTTGGCTACACCTTC. Its protein product is CASSLGGTGVGYTF.

The chain combines TRBV7-6 with TRBJ2-7, with 7 bases fitting TRBD1. This CDR3 has 15 amino acids. Looked up from germline, CDR1 is SGHVS and CDR2 is FNYEAQ. V lost 2 bases to trimming and J lost 4 bases; unmatched junction nucleotides: 8. The DNA for the CDR3 is TGTGCCAGCAGCTTACGACAGGGCAGTCTATACGAGCAGTACTTC. Protein: CASSLRQGSLYEQYF.

This clone appeared once. Other DNA sequences from this sample encode an identical CDR3 as well. The chain recombines TRBV18 with TRBJ1-1, with D possibly TRBD1 on 6 matching bases. Trimming cost V 3 bases and J 2 bases, with 13 bases left between them. Germline loops: CDR1 KGHSH, CDR2 LQKENI. There are 15 residues in the CDR3. The CDR3 DNA reads TGTGCCAGCTCACCCTCAGGGGCCGCTAACACTGAAGCTTTCTTT. Translation gives CASSPSGAANTEAFF.

Details on this clone: The DNA is left out, because the CDR3 cannot be placed on it with certainty; the CDR3 is given as TCRdb lists it. This chain connects TRBV27 to TRBJ1-2; no DNA check was done on the table's D call, TRBD1. CDR1 and CDR2 (germline): MNHEY, SMNVEV (reference sequence). The CDR3 is 16 amino acids in total, end residues counted. The CDR3 sequence is CASSSSFAGGFYGYTF.

This chain links TRBV20-1 with TRBJ2-5; D may be TRBD2 (5 bases). Looked up from germline, CDR1 is DFQATT and CDR2 is SNEGSKA (reference sequence). Deletions cut 3 bases from V and 5 bases from J, with 19 bases between. This CDR3 comprises 15 residues. This chain's CDR3 is CSASHPGSRRETQYF. The DNA for the CDR3 is TGCAGTGCTAGTCACCCGGGGTCCCGGCGGGAGACCCAGTACTTC.

This sequence joins TRBV7-8 and TRBJ2-5; perhaps TRBD2 as D (6 bases). CDR1 is SGHVS, CDR2 FQNEAQ, per germline. The CDR3 consists of 16 residues. V was pared by 0 bases and J by 0 bases, with 11 bases between. CDR3 sequence: CASSLAAGPYQETQYF. CDR3 in DNA: TGTGCCAGCAGCTTAGCGGCGGGGCCGTACCAAGAGACCCAGTACTTC.

The V gene is TRBV19, the J gene TRBJ1-2; D is possibly TRBD1 (5 bases). The germline V gene has CDR1 LNHDA and CDR2 SQIVND (reference sequence). V lost 5 bases and J 5 bases, leaving 12 bases between the germline ends. The CDR3 totals 13 residues. CDR3: CASSSGLIYGYTF. CDR3 DNA sequence: TGTGCCAGTAGTTCGGGACTGATTTATGGCTACACCTTC.